Following are 25 T cell receptor beta chains from one sample sequenced in a study of shared clonotypes between healthy human individuals. TCRdb's copy holds only in-frame clones and misses some; the assay was immunoSEQ multiplex PCR. The data contain 490,000 or so clones, around 78% of them singletons. What was sequenced was PBMCs. Every receptor here comes from a middle-aged woman in good health. Some clones in this sample may be carry-over from other donors' samples.

V usage is TRBV15 and J usage is TRBJ2-3, with 8 bases identical to TRBD1. This CDR3 is built from 15 residues. V lost 0 bases and J lost 4; bases outside the gene matches: 3. Germline CDR1 and CDR2: LNHNV and YYDKDF (reference sequence). CDR3 protein: CATSREDREADTQYF. The CDR3 DNA is TGTGCCACCAGCAGAGAGGACAGGGAGGCAGATACGCAGTATTTT.

Concerning this clone itself: A far larger clone differs by one base, so this is likely a read error. The chain joins TRBV29-1 to TRBJ1-1; TRBD1 is a possible D gene (6 bases). The CDR3 runs to 14 residues. Germline CDR1 reads SQVTM; CDR2 reads ANQGSEA. V was pared by 6 bases and J by 3 bases, with 17 bases between. Here the CDR3 reads CSVLGWGPDTEAFF. DNA for the CDR3: TGCAGCGTCCTCGGGTGGGGGCCGGACACTGAAGCTTTCTTT.

The rearrangement uses TRBV19 and TRBJ2-2, with TRBD2 matching over 9 bases. Germline V gene lookup returns CDR1 LNHDA and CDR2 SQIVND (reference sequence). The CDR3 consists of 18 residues. J was trimmed by 7 bases and V by 5 bases; bases with no gene match: 17. Here the CDR3 DNA reads TGTGCCAGTAGTCCCCCCCCGGGTATGCTAGCGGGAATCGGGGAGCTGTTTTTT. It codes for CASSPPPGMLAGIGELFF.

The chain joins TRBV4-2 to TRBJ2-1; TRBD2 matches 8 bases. The CDR3 spans 15 residues. Germline CDR1 and CDR2: LGHNA and YNFKEQ. J was trimmed by 8 bases and V by 4 bases; bases with no gene match: 10. Written as DNA, the CDR3 is TGTGCCAGCAGCCTGAAGCGGGAGTGGGCGGATGAGCAGTTCTTC. This codes for CASSLKREWADEQFF.

The chain has TRBV27 and TRBJ2-7, with 9 bases that match TRBD1. Germline loops: CDR1 MNHEY, CDR2 SMNVEV (reference sequence). The CDR3 extends over 15 amino acids. V gave up 4 bases and J gave up 6 bases; unmatched junction bases: 10. The CDR3 protein is CASSSRGTGRVEQYF. Here the CDR3 DNA reads TGTGCCAGCAGTTCCCGGGGGACAGGGAGGGTCGAGCAGTACTTC.

The table lists this clone with a few counts. The V call is TRBV6-6, the J call TRBJ2-5; no reliable D call. The CDR3 length is 12 residues. Germline V gene data show CDR1 as MNHNY and CDR2 as SVGAGI (reference sequence). V lost 6 bases to trimming and J lost 5 bases, with 10 bases between them. The DNA for the CDR3 is TGTGCCAGCAGCCCCAATTTCGAGACCCAGTACTTC. It translates to CASSPNFETQYF.

The V and J genes are TRBV18 and TRBJ2-7; TRBD2 might be the D (6 bases). The CDR3 covers 14 residues. The germline gives CDR1 KGHSH, CDR2 LQKENI. Trimming shortened V by 3 bases and J by 2 bases, and 11 bases separated the two germline ends. The CDR3 DNA follows: TGTGCCAGCTCACCGAGGGACTTCCCCTACGAGCAGTACTTC. Residues: CASSPRDFPYEQYF.

This clone appeared a single time. This sequence may be a read error, since a much larger clone differs from it by one base. This CDR3 is also generated by other DNA sequences in the sample. The chain employs TRBV30 and TRBJ1-5; D call uncertain. The CDR3 covers 13 residues. Germline V lookup: CDR1 GTSNPN, CDR2 SVGIG (reference sequence). The CDR3 protein is CAWSGGDNQPQHF. The CDR3 coding sequence is TGCGCCTGGAGTGGTGGTGACAATCAGCCCCAGCATTTT.

V gene TRBV2 combines with J gene TRBJ1-4; D remains ambiguous. Trimming shortened V by 4 bases and J by 6 bases, and 9 bases separated the two germline ends. The CDR3 covers 13 residues. From germline, CDR1 is SNHLY and CDR2 FYNNEI. The CDR3 loop is CASSVRPYEKLFF. The CDR3 DNA reads as TGTGCCAGCAGTGTTAGGCCGTATGAAAAACTGTTTTTT. Filled out from reference TRBV2 and TRBJ1-4, the complete variable domain reads EPEVTQTPSHQVTQMGQEVILRCVPISNHLYFYWYRQILGQKVEFLVSFYNNEISEKSEIFDDQFSVERPDGSNFTLKIRSTKLEDSAMYFCASSVRPYEKLFFGSGTQLSVL.

V usage is TRBV9 and J usage is TRBJ2-7, with 12 bases matching TRBD2. Germline assignment: CDR1 SGDLS and CDR2 YYNGEE. The junction had 5 bases not matched to a gene; V was cut back by 1 base and J by 6 bases. The length of the CDR3 is 15 residues. The CDR3 coding sequence is TGTGCCAGCAGCGTACAATCTAGCGGGAGGGTCGAGCAGTACTTC. It is translated as CASSVQSSGRVEQYF.

The chain links TRBV14 to TRBJ1-2, with unresolved D. This CDR3 has 13 amino acids. V was clipped by 0 bases and J by 2 bases, with 4 bases between them. Germline CDR1 and CDR2: SGHDN and FVKESK. The CDR3 coding sequence is TGTGCCAGCAGCCAAGATCGGAACTATGGCTACACCTTC. Its protein product is CASSQDRNYGYTF.

The V call is TRBV9, the J call TRBJ2-1; 8 nucleotides align to TRBD2. CDR1 is SGDLS, CDR2 YYNGEE, per germline. The CDR3 is made up of 16 amino acids. V was clipped by 0 bases and J by 2 bases; unmatched bases: 4. CDR3 bases: TGTGCCAGCAGCGTAGGAAGCGGGAGCGCCTACAATGAGCAGTTCTTC. Protein product: CASSVGSGSAYNEQFF.

This chain joins TRBV28 and TRBJ2-2, with 8 bases identical to TRBD1. Trimming removed 3 bases from V and 3 bases from J; junction bases left unmatched: 3. Germline V lookup: CDR1 MDHEN, CDR2 SYDVKM. This CDR3 is built from 15 residues. CDR3 nucleotides: TGTGCCAGCAGTTTGGGGGGACAGGACACCGGGGAGCTGTTTTTT. Its protein product is CASSLGGQDTGELFF.

The chain recombines TRBV7-9 with TRBJ2-1; D gene ambiguous. Trimming cost V 2 bases and J 10 bases, with 6 bases left between them. The CDR3 length is 11 residues. Germline V gene data show CDR1 as SEHNR and CDR2 as FQNEAQ (reference sequence). This chain's CDR3 is CASSLFEEQFF. For the CDR3, the DNA is TGTGCCAGCAGCTTATTCGAGGAGCAGTTCTTC.

The rearrangement links TRBV9 to TRBJ2-1, with a weak D call TRBD2 (5 bases). V was pared by 0 bases and J by 6 bases, with 13 bases between. CDR3 length: 15 amino acids. Looked up from germline, CDR1 is SGDLS and CDR2 is YYNGEE. The CDR3 nucleotides are TGTGCCAGCAGCGTAGGGTGGGAGTCGGTCAATGAGCAGTTCTTC. Residues: CASSVGWESVNEQFF.

The chain is built from TRBV6-1 and TRBJ1-2, with D possibly matching TRBD1 (6 bases). The CDR3 spans 13 residues. The germline CDR1 and CDR2 sequences are MNHNS and SASEGT. The V and J ends lost 4 bases and 5 bases respectively, with 11 bases between them. DNA for the CDR3: TGTGCCAGCAGTGTTGACAGGTCGTATGGCTACACCTTC. Encoded protein: CASSVDRSYGYTF.

This chain links TRBV28 with TRBJ2-1, with 8 bases lining up with TRBD2. This CDR3 is built from 15 residues. Looked up from germline, CDR1 is MDHEN and CDR2 is SYDVKM. With V trimmed by 7 bases and J by 2 bases, 7 bases remained unmatched. CDR3 region: CASTPSGRAYNEQFF. The CDR3 region has the DNA TGTGCCAGCACCCCAAGCGGGAGAGCCTACAATGAGCAGTTCTTC. Supplemented by reference TRBV28 and TRBJ2-1, the full variable domain reads DVKVTQSSRYLVKRTGEKVFLECVQDMDHENMFWYRQDPGLGLRLIYFSYDVKMKEKGDIPEGYSVSREKKERFSLILESASTNQTSMYLCASTPSGRAYNEQFFGPGTRLTVL.

Regarding this clone: It differs at one base from a far larger clone, so likely a read error. In the same sample, other DNA sequences code for this CDR3. This sequence joins TRBV30 and TRBJ2-2, with D possibly matching TRBD2 (6 bases). Germline V gene lookup returns CDR1 GTSNPN and CDR2 SVGIG (reference sequence). The CDR3 extends over 14 amino acids. The CDR3 DNA reads TGTGCCTGGAGTGCCCAGCCCCGGGGCGGGGAGCTGTTTTTC. It translates to CAWSAQPRGGELFF.

The chain carries TRBV27 and TRBJ1-2; D is unresolved. The germline V gene encodes CDR1 MNHEY and CDR2 SMNVEV (reference sequence). Between the trimmed V and J ends, which lost 5 bases and 3 bases, there was a span of 16 bases. The CDR3 extends over 15 amino acids. The CDR3 region is CASSPAYSLDYGYTF. CDR3 nucleotides: TGTGCCAGCAGTCCGGCCTATTCCCTGGACTATGGCTACACCTTC.

This chain uses TRBV7-6 with TRBJ1-5, with a possible D match to TRBD1 (5 bases). This CDR3 has 15 residues. Trimming removed 5 bases at V and 4 bases at J, with 15 bases between. Germline CDR1 SGHVS, CDR2 FNYEAQ. CDR3 nucleotides: TGTGCCAGCAGCCTGACAGATTTGGGGAATCAGCCCCAGCATTTT. It is translated as CASSLTDLGNQPQHF.

The chain has TRBV7-9 and TRBJ2-3; no reliable D call. V lost 2 bases and J 4 bases, leaving 7 bases between the germline ends. The CDR3 sequence is 13 residues long. Looked up from germline, CDR1 is SEHNR and CDR2 is FQNEAQ (reference sequence). CDR3 sequence: CASSLSISDTQYF. CDR3 coding DNA: TGTGCCAGCAGCTTAAGCATCTCAGATACGCAGTATTTT.

Many counts were recorded for this clone. The chain combines TRBV28 with TRBJ2-2; 11 bases line up with TRBD1. V lost 7 bases, J lost 7 bases, and 8 bases stayed unmatched. The CDR3 loop spans 15 amino acids. Per the germline V gene, CDR1 is MDHEN and CDR2 is SYDVKM. This CDR3 is CASKIGTGGGGELFF. DNA for the CDR3: TGTGCCAGCAAAATCGGGACAGGGGGTGGCGGGGAGCTGTTTTTT.

The chain has TRBV18 and TRBJ2-7; D gene uncertain. There are 12 residues in the CDR3. Between the trimmed V and J ends, which lost 3 bases and 3 bases, there was a span of 6 bases. Per the germline V gene, CDR1 is KGHSH and CDR2 is LQKENI. The CDR3 loop reads CASSPFFYEQYF. As DNA, the CDR3 is TGTGCCAGCTCACCCTTCTTCTACGAGCAGTACTTC.

This chain uses TRBV21-1 with TRBJ2-7; the table calls TRBD2, which could not be checked here. TRBV21-1 is recorded as a pseudogene. This CDR3 is 15 amino acids long. Here the CDR3 reads CASTGVGLARSEQYF. The CDR3 nucleotides are TGTGCCAGCACCGGGGTGGGACTAGCGAGATCCGAGCAGTACTTC.

The rearrangement uses TRBV14 and TRBJ2-1; 7 positions match TRBD2. Germline trimming cut 2 bases from V and 3 bases from J; bases unmatched to any gene: 10. Germline CDR1 and CDR2: SGHDN and FVKESK. This CDR3 contains 17 residues. CDR3 region: CASSQPTGTNLYNEQFF. The DNA for the CDR3 is TGTGCCAGCAGCCAACCCACCGGGACTAATCTCTACAATGAGCAGTTCTTC.